Listed below are T cell receptor beta chains from one sample, sequenced in a study of blood T cell repertoires in COVID-19. Generated by immunoSEQ multiplex PCR, the TCRdb table keeps only in-frame clones and is missing some. This sample has about 300,000 clones, with about 90% found just once. The sample taken for sequencing was PBMCs or T cells enriched from blood (not recorded which). The receptors stem from a woman in her twenties or thirties who had recovered from COVID-19. Each CDR3 is given with its conserved first and last residue. The D gene is left open where the match is weak. Clone size is stated in some rows and not others, as once, few, many or a class when expanded.

j_call	v_call	d_call	clone_size	cdr3_aa	cdr3_nt
TRBJ2-2	TRBV23-1	NA	NA	CASRAGNTGELFF	TGCGCCAGCAGGGCAGGGAACACCGGGGAGCTGTTTTTT
TRBJ1-6	TRBV6-1	NA	NA	CASSAPVGGKSSYNSPLHF	TGTGCCAGCAGTGCACCCGTGGGGGGGAAATCCTCCTATAATTCACCCCTCCACTTT
TRBJ2-1	TRBV19	TRBD2	NA	CASSIRDLADNEQFF	TGTGCCAGTAGTATAAGGGATCTAGCGGACAATGAGCAGTTCTTC
TRBJ1-2	TRBV3-1/TRBV3-2	TRBD1	NA	CASSLRAGTADYGYTF	TGTGCCAGCAGCCTAAGGGCTGGGACAGCCGATTATGGCTACACCTTC
TRBJ1-2	TRBV30	NA	NA	CAWSSVHGGYTF	TGTGCCTGGAGCTCCGTCCATGGCGGCTACACCTTC
TRBJ1-1	TRBV2	NA	NA	CATTTGNTEAFF	TGTGCCACCACGACAGGGAACACTGAAGCTTTCTTT
TRBJ2-7	TRBV6-1	TRBD2	NA	CASSEVGGGANEQYF	TGTGCCAGCAGTGAAGTCGGCGGGGGGGCCAACGAGCAGTACTTC
TRBJ2-7	TRBV6-5	TRBD1	NA	CASPWDRGCEQYF	TGTGCCAGCCCGTGGGACAGGGGCTGCGAGCAGTACTTC
TRBJ1-3	TRBV6-2/TRBV6-3	NA	NA	CASSYPTGPSGNTIYF	TGTGCCAGCAGTTACCCGACAGGACCCTCTGGAAACACCATATATTTT
TRBJ1-4	TRBV19	NA	NA	CASSGRRVNEKLFF	TGTGCCAGTAGTGGGCGCAGGGTTAATGAAAAACTGTTTTTT
TRBJ1-2	TRBV7-8	TRBD1	NA	CASSTGPGTVNYGYTF	TGTGCCAGCAGCACCGGACCCGGGACAGTTAACTATGGCTACACCTTC
TRBJ1-3	TRBV2	NA	once	CASSPGPGSDTIYF	TGTGCCAGCAGTCCAGGGCCCGGCTCGGACACCATATATTTT
TRBJ1-1	TRBV12-3/TRBV12-4	NA	NA	CASSPGRGEAFF	TGTGCCAGCAGCCCAGGGAGGGGAGAAGCTTTCTTT
TRBJ1-4	TRBV7-8	NA	NA	CASSTSRLVPVEKLFF	TGTGCCAGCAGCACTAGTCGATTAGTCCCAGTTGAAAAACTGTTTTTT
TRBJ2-1	TRBV6-2/TRBV6-3	NA	NA	CASSYSSQGWEFF	TGTGCCAGCAGTTACTCGTCCCAGGGGTGGGAGTTCTTC
TRBJ1-2	TRBV10-2	NA	NA	CASRTGQINYGYTF	TGCGCCAGCAGAACCGGACAGATTAACTATGGCTACACCTTC
TRBJ1-2	TRBV5-1	NA	NA	CASSFFGVGASLYGYTF	TGCGCCAGCAGCTTCTTTGGAGTAGGGGCGTCCCTCTATGGCTACACCTTC
TRBJ1-2	TRBV11-2	NA	NA	CASSLEAGGGYTF	TGTGCCAGCAGCTTAGAGGCAGGTGGCGGCTACACCTTC
TRBJ1-5	TRBV30	TRBD1	few	CAWSVGTASNQPQHF	TGTGCCTGGAGTGTTGGGACAGCTAGCAATCAGCCCCAGCATTTT
TRBJ1-2	TRBV6-5	NA	few	CASIRGVGYGYTF	TGTGCCAGCATTAGGGGCGTAGGCTATGGCTACACCTTC
TRBJ1-2	TRBV19	NA	NA	CASYKLGQNYGYTF	TGTGCCAGCTATAAACTTGGACAGAACTATGGCTACACCTTC
TRBJ2-6	TRBV5-4	NA	NA	CASSLAGGRSGANVLTF	TGTGCCAGCAGCTTGGCCGGGGGACGCTCTGGGGCCAACGTCCTGACTTTC
TRBJ1-4	TRBV3-1/TRBV3-2	TRBD1	NA	CASSQTGTANEKLFF	TGTGCCAGCAGCCAAACCGGGACAGCTAATGAAAAACTGTTTTTT
TRBJ1-6	TRBV25-1	NA	NA	CASSEVAAPSPLHF	TGTGCCAGCAGCGAGGTGGCGGCCCCTTCACCCCTCCACTTT
TRBJ1-1	TRBV5-4	TRBD1	NA	CASSLDPGGNTEAFF	TGTGCCAGCAGCTTGGACCCAGGGGGCAACACTGAAGCTTTCTTT
TRBJ2-5	TRBV15	NA	NA	CATSRDQRETQYF	TGTGCCACCAGCAGAGATCAGCGGGAGACCCAGTACTTC